A single sample is the source of the 14 T cell receptor beta chains below, sequenced in a study of T cells in Graves' hyperthyroidism and ophthalmopathy. The TCR beta CDR3 regions underwent amplification using RNA transcripts as the source. An initial round of RT-PCR targeting the TCR CDR3 relied on the HTBI primer set. TCRdb passed the multiplex PCR reads through MiXCR, listing each CDR3 protein once. This sample has around 280,000 distinct CDR3 sequences; roughly an eighth occur once, and the top ten carry around 8%. Sequenced material: blood. The receptors shown here come from a woman in her 40s with Graves' hyperthyroidism.

This chain uses TRBV6-2 or TRBV6-3 with TRBJ1-6; the match to TRBD1 covers 7 bases. CDR1 MNHEY and CDR2 SVGEGT come from the germline V gene. The V segment lost 8 bases and the J segment 8 bases; nucleotides outside the gene matches: 6. The CDR3 is 13 residues long. The CDR3 region is CASGRDSYSPLHF. CDR3 DNA: TGTGCCAGCGGCCGGGACAGCTATTCACCCCTCCACTTT.

J is TRBJ2-2 and V is TRBV30; D unclear. The CDR3 covers 13 residues. V lost 7 bases, J lost 0 bases, and 9 bases lay in between. Germline V gene sequence: CDR1 GTSNPN, CDR2 SVGIG (reference sequence). The chain's CDR3 is CALERTNTGELFF. The CDR3 nucleotides read TGTGCCTTGGAGCGCACGAACACCGGGGAGCTGTTTTTT.

The DNA for the CDR3 is TGCAGTGCTAGAGTTGCTGACGACTTCACCGGGGAGCTGTTTTTT. It translates to CSARVADDFTGELFF. The chain has TRBV20-1 and TRBJ2-2, with D unresolved. Trimming removed 1 base at V and 4 bases at J, with 13 bases between. CDR1 DFQATT and CDR2 SNEGSKA come from the germline V gene (reference sequence). CDR3 size: 15 residues.

V is TRBV18 and J is TRBJ1-6; D gene uncertain. CDR1 is KGHSH and CDR2 is LQKENI in the germline V gene. There are 15 residues in the CDR3. V was cut by 4 bases and J by 0 bases, with 7 bases left in between. The CDR3 bases are TGTGCCAGCTCACAAGAGAGCTCCTATAATTCACCCCTCCACTTT. Translated, it gives CASSQESSYNSPLHF. The whole variable domain, remainder taken from reference TRBV18 and TRBJ1-6, is NAGVMQNPRHLVRRRGQEARLRCSPMKGHSHVYWYRQLPEEGLKFMVYLQKENIIDESGMPKERFSAEFPKEGPSILRIQQVVRGDSAAYFCASSQESSYNSPLHFGNGTRLTVT.

This clonotype was seen many times. V usage is TRBV28 and J usage is TRBJ1-1; 9 bases agree with TRBD1. CDR1 and CDR2 (germline): MDHEN, SYDVKM. V trimming: 5 bases; J trimming: 13 bases; junction bases outside the gene matches: 8. The CDR3 extends over 12 amino acids. CDR3 loop: CASSLQGAEVFF. The DNA of the CDR3 is TGTGCCAGCAGTCTACAGGGGGCGGAGGTTTTCTTT.

This clonotype was detected ten times or more. The genes are TRBV12-3 or TRBV12-4 and TRBJ1-4; 10 bases line up with TRBD1. The CDR3 runs to 19 residues. The ends lost 6 bases at V and 0 bases at J; junction bases unmatched: 13. CDR3 region: CASSPALGQGFSTNEKLFF. Written as DNA, the CDR3 is TGTGCCAGCAGCCCCGCGTTGGGACAGGGGTTTTCAACTAATGAAAAACTGTTTTTT.

On this clonotype: A much larger clone is a single base away; this may be a read error. The V gene is TRBV6-5, the J gene TRBJ2-1; the D is unclear. The assigned J gene may be wrong: the sequence end matches TRBJ2-7 better. The CDR3 has 13 amino acids. CDR1 is MNHEY and CDR2 is SVGAGI in the germline V gene. CDR3 nucleotides: TGTGCCAGCAGTTACTCGGGCACGAATGAGCAGTACTTC. Translation: CASSYSGTNEQYF.

This clonotype came up many times. The chain couples TRBV4-1 to TRBJ1-5; 7 bases align to TRBD1. CDR1 MGHRA and CDR2 YSYEKL come from the germline V gene. This CDR3 spans 15 amino acids. Losses at the gene ends were 1 base for V and 2 bases for J; bases not matched to a gene: 2. DNA of the CDR3: TGCGCCAGCAGCCAAGGACAGGGAGGCAATCAGCCCCAGCATTTT. Its protein product is CASSQGQGGNQPQHF.

This clonotype was counted at least ten times. The chain employs TRBV7-9 and TRBJ2-2; possible D gene TRBD1, 5 bases. Germline V gene data show CDR1 as SEHNR and CDR2 as FQNEAQ (reference sequence). V was shortened by 8 bases and J by 7 bases, with 14 bases between the two germline ends. The CDR3 length is 13 residues. CDR3 loop: CASPQGQVGELFF. CDR3 nucleotide sequence: TGTGCCAGCCCGCAGGGCCAGGTCGGGGAGCTGTTTTTT.

In nucleotides, the CDR3 is TGTGCCAGCAGCTTAAGACATAAAGAAGAGACCCAGTACTTC. Residues: CASSLRHKEETQYF. The V and J genes are TRBV7-6 and TRBJ2-5, with no clear D. V was cut by 2 bases and J by 3 bases, with 10 bases left in between. Per germline, CDR1 SGHVS and CDR2 FNYEAQ. CDR3 length: 14 amino acids.

This clonotype showed up just a few times. A much larger clone differs from this one at a single base, so this may be a read error. The V call is TRBV15, the J call TRBJ1-2; D unresolved. CDR3 length: 12 amino acids. Per the germline V gene, CDR1 is LNHNV and CDR2 is YYDKDF (reference sequence). For the CDR3, the DNA is TGTGCCGCCAGTACAGATTTCTATGGCTACACCTTC. Its protein product is CAASTDFYGYTF.

This clonotype was recorded many times. V usage is TRBV10-3 and J usage is TRBJ2-7, with 14 bases aligning to TRBD2. Losses at the gene ends were 3 bases for V and 5 bases for J; bases not matched to a gene: 6. Germline V gene sequence: CDR1 ENHRY, CDR2 SYGVKD. The CDR3 is 16 residues long. DNA of the CDR3: TGTGCCATCAGTGAACCCGGGACTAGCGGGAGCAACGAGCAGTACTTC. Its protein product is CAISEPGTSGSNEQYF.

This clonotype appeared a single time. This CDR3 is CATSRTSSKYNEQFF. For the CDR3, the DNA is TGTGCCACCAGCCGGACTAGCTCCAAATACAATGAGCAGTTCTTC. This chain joins TRBV24-1 and TRBJ2-1; 8 bases fit TRBD2. There are 15 residues in the CDR3. Germline V gives CDR1 KGHDR, CDR2 SFDVKD. V was clipped by 7 bases and J by 4 bases; unmatched bases: 8.

Many counts were recorded for this clonotype. The V and J genes are TRBV11-3 and TRBJ2-1; D remains ambiguous. Germline V lookup: CDR1 SGHNT, CDR2 YENEEA. V was trimmed by 0 bases and J by 7 bases, leaving 10 bases between them. The length of the CDR3 is 14 residues. The CDR3 sequence is CASSLEHPNNEQFF. In DNA form, the CDR3 reads TGTGCCAGCAGCTTAGAGCATCCAAATAATGAGCAGTTCTTC.